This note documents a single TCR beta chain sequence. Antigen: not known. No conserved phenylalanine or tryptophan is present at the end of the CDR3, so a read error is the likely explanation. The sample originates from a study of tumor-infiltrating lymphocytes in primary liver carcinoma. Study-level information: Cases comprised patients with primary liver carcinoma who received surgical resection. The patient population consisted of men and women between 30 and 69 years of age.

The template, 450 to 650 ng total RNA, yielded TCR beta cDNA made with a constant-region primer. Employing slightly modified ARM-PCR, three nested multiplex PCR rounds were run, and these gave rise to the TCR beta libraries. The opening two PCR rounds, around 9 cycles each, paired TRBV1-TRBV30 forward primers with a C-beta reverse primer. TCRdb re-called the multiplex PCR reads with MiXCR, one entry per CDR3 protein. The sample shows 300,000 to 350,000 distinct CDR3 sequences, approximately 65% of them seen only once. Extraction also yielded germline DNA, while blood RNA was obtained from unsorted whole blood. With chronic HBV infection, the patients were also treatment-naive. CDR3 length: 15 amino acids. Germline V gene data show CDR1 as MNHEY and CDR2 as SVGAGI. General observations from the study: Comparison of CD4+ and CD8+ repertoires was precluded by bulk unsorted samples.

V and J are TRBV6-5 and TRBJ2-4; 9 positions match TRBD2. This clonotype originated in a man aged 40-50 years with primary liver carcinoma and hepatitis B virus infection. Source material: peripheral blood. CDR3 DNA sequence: TGTGTCAGCAGTCTCGCCCTAGCGGGAAAAAACATTCAGTACTTA. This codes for CVSSLALAGKNIQYL.